Listed below are T cell receptor beta chains from one sample, sequenced in a study of shared clonotypes between healthy human individuals. Produced via immunoSEQ multiplex PCR; TCRdb's table is partial and in-frame only. Of about 600,000 clones detected, around 97% appear once; the ten largest clones hold roughly 0.05%. What was sequenced was naive CD4+ T cells sorted from blood. All receptors come from a woman under 40 in good health. Both conserved end residues are trimmed from each CDR3.

J: TRBJ2-2
V: TRBV6-5
CDR3: ASSWDLAGVIGELF

J: TRBJ1-2
V: TRBV5-1
CDR3: ASSLEAGFGYT

J: TRBJ2-2
V: TRBV19
CDR3: ATRLAGGSGELF

J: TRBJ2-3
V: TRBV28
CDR3: ASRRSSTDTQY

J: TRBJ1-1
V: TRBV28
CDR3: ASITGQGSGEAF

J: TRBJ2-7
V: TRBV28
CDR3: ASSLGLGAREQY

J: TRBJ1-5
V: TRBV6-5
CDR3: ASTPGQGRQPQH

J: TRBJ2-1
V: TRBV7-9
CDR3: ASATKGFYNEQF

J: TRBJ2-7
V: TRBV6-7
CDR3: ASSYPPGTGPYGEQY

J: TRBJ1-3
V: TRBV18
CDR3: ASSPPSETNTIY

J: TRBJ2-7
V: TRBV11-2
CDR3: ASSLAGQGTYEQY

J: TRBJ1-1
V: TRBV10-3
CDR3: AAGQNTEAF

J: TRBJ1-5
V: TRBV7-6
CDR3: ASSLEQGSNQPQH

J: TRBJ2-1
V: TRBV7-9
CDR3: ASRLSGRLNEQF

J: TRBJ2-3
V: TRBV7-2
CDR3: ASSLSMPHTQY

J: TRBJ2-7
V: TRBV28
CDR3: ASSLTLSGRATYEQY

J: TRBJ2-3
V: TRBV7-9
CDR3: ASSFWGLAGADTQY

J: TRBJ2-7
V: TRBV28
CDR3: ASSLGGAVLYEQY

J: TRBJ2-3
V: TRBV27
CDR3: ASSPRGRNLMSTQY

J: TRBJ2-6
V: TRBV5-1
CDR3: ASRDGSGANVLT

J: TRBJ2-5
V: TRBV7-9
CDR3: ASSPAGGIVETQY

J: TRBJ2-3
V: TRBV18
CDR3: ASSPTGGATDTQY

J: TRBJ2-7
V: TRBV13
CDR3: ASSLSYEQY

J: TRBJ1-1
V: TRBV10-3
CDR3: AISGPREQNTEAF

J: TRBJ2-1
V: TRBV5-8
CDR3: ASSKGTRLTYNEQF

J: TRBJ2-7
V: TRBV28
CDR3: ASRLGQGADSEQY